This TCR beta chain was sequenced in a study of cytomegalovirus exposure and HLA in healthy donors. Data came from immunoSEQ multiplex PCR; TCRdb stores just in-frame clones and leaves some out. The table shows fewer than 300,000 clones, with over 75% occurring only once. Germline V gene data show CDR1 as SEHNR and CDR2 as FQNEAQ (reference sequence). The CDR3 is made up of 16 amino acids. Trimming took 1 base from V and 6 from J, leaving 16 bases between them. Comments on this clone: Its antigen is unidentified.

The study, taken as a whole, reports: High specificity and sensitivity for cytomegalovirus status were reported for the classifier. A subsequent analysis found that TCR clusters from the first cohort also tended to co-occur in the 120 or so validation repertoires, with about 93% of cluster scores above 0. In vitro assays verified that three CMV-associated chains recognized CMV antigens specifically.

The receptor's source is a woman between 18 and 29 years old in good health and CMV-seronegative. The chain is built from TRBV7-9 and TRBJ2-1, with a weak D call TRBD1 (7 bases). The sequenced sample consisted of PBMCs. CDR3 sequence: CASSLGRGAIVNEQFF. Here the CDR3 DNA reads TGTGCCAGCAGCTTAGGCAGGGGGGCTATTGTCAATGAGCAGTTCTTC.